A single sample gave rise to the 32 T cell receptor beta chains below, sequenced in a study of blood T cell repertoires in COVID-19. The table came from immunoSEQ multiplex PCR; TCRdb's copy has only in-frame clones and leaves some out. This sample carries some 270,000 clones, about 82% of them seen once, and the ten largest clones take about 5.4%. The sequencing input was peripheral blood. These receptors were taken from an elderly woman with COVID-19, enrolled during active disease.

The J gene is TRBJ2-1, the V gene TRBV6-5, with 11 nucleotides matching TRBD2. This CDR3 spans 15 amino acids. Germline V gene lookup returns CDR1 MNHEY and CDR2 SVGAGI. Trimming removed 6 bases from V and 3 bases from J; junction bases left unmatched: 4. CDR3 sequence (DNA): TGTGCCAGCAGGGCTAGCGGGGGGTTCTACAATGAGCAGTTCTTC. Translating gives CASRASGGFYNEQFF.

The chain recombines TRBV2 with TRBJ1-5; TRBD1 aligns across 11 bases. Germline CDR1 is SNHLY and CDR2 is FYNNEI. The ends lost 4 bases at V and 11 bases at J; junction bases unmatched: 10. This CDR3 region has 15 residues. The CDR3: CASSGTGGSPRSQHF. The CDR3 DNA follows: TGTGCCAGCAGTGGGACAGGGGGCTCTCCCCGGTCCCAGCATTTT. Complete variable domain (other parts from reference TRBV2 and TRBJ1-5): EPEVTQTPSHQVTQMGQEVILRCVPISNHLYFYWYRQILGQKVEFLVSFYNNEISEKSEIFDDQFSVERPDGSNFTLKIRSTKLEDSAMYFCASSGTGGSPRSQHFGDGTRLSIL.

This sequence joins TRBV7-2 and TRBJ1-4, with a possible D match to TRBD1 (5 bases). V lost 0 bases to trimming and J lost 3 bases, with 8 bases between them. From germline, CDR1 is SGHTA and CDR2 FQGNSA. This CDR3 spans 15 amino acids. The CDR3 sequence: CASSLARQPNEKLFF. CDR3 nucleotide sequence: TGTGCCAGCAGCTTAGCGCGACAGCCTAATGAAAAACTGTTTTTT.

Regarding this clone: The sample has other DNA sequences that encode this CDR3 too. The chain recombines TRBV5-1 with TRBJ2-5; 15 nucleotides agree with TRBD2. The CDR3 runs 16 residues. V gave up 4 bases and J gave up 5 bases; unmatched junction bases: 6. CDR1 is SGHRS, CDR2 YFSETQ, per germline. This CDR3 is CASSPGTSGGKETQYF. CDR3 sequence (DNA): TGCGCCAGCAGCCCGGGGACTAGCGGGGGGAAGGAGACCCAGTACTTC.

This chain joins TRBV9 and TRBJ2-1; 8 nucleotides align to TRBD2. CDR1 and CDR2 (germline): SGDLS, YYNGEE. This CDR3 region has 15 residues. V was clipped by 0 bases and J by 8 bases; unmatched bases: 7. The CDR3 reads CASSVGGGGKDEQFF. CDR3 DNA sequence: TGTGCCAGCAGCGTAGGTGGCGGGGGGAAAGATGAGCAGTTCTTC.

The genes are TRBV5-1 and TRBJ2-1; 9 positions match TRBD1. J gave up 7 bases and V 2 bases, and 7 bases lay outside the gene matches. The length of the CDR3 is 15 residues. Germline V gene sequence: CDR1 SGHRS, CDR2 YFSETQ. The CDR3 DNA reads as TGCGCCAGCAGCTTCTCCGGGACAGGGACAAATGAGCAGTTCTTC. Residues: CASSFSGTGTNEQFF.

The CDR3 here is CASSLVQGKTEAFF. As DNA, the CDR3 is TGTGCCAGCAGCTTGGTTCAGGGTAAGACTGAAGCTTTCTTT. The genes are TRBV5-5 and TRBJ1-1, with D maybe TRBD1 (5 bases). Germline CDR1 SGHKS, CDR2 YYEKEE (reference sequence). V was shortened by 0 bases and J by 5 bases, with 11 bases between the two germline ends. The CDR3 loop spans 14 amino acids.

The chain uses TRBV5-4 and TRBJ2-7; 7 nucleotides align to TRBD2. The CDR3 covers 13 residues. V shed 0 bases and J 9 bases; nucleotides not matched to a gene: 6. CDR1 SGHNT and CDR2 YYREEE come from the germline V gene (reference sequence). CDR3: CASSLGRESVQYF. The CDR3 bases are TGTGCCAGCAGCTTGGGGCGGGAGAGCGTGCAGTACTTC. Combining the CDR3 with reference TRBV5-4 and TRBJ2-7 gives the whole variable domain ETGVTQSPTHLIKTRGQQVTLRCSSQSGHNTVSWYQQALGQGPQFIFQYYREEENGRGNFPPRFSGLQFPNYSSELNVNALELDDSALYLCASSLGRESVQYFGPGTRLTVT.

The V gene is TRBV7-9, the J gene TRBJ1-4; no firm D call. V gave up 5 bases and J gave up 8 bases, with 9 bases separating them. Germline V gene sequence: CDR1 SEHNR, CDR2 FQNEAQ (reference sequence). This CDR3 has 12 amino acids. The CDR3 DNA reads TGTGCCAGCAGCCCGACACCCGAAAAACTGTTTTTT. Its translation is CASSPTPEKLFF.

This clone was found once. The rearrangement links TRBV3-1 (or the pseudogene TRBV3-2) to TRBJ1-5; no definite D call. V was trimmed by 1 base and J by 6 bases, leaving 10 bases between them. The CDR3 runs 14 residues. Germline values: CDR1 LGHDT, CDR2 YNNKEL (reference sequence). The CDR3 DNA sequence: TGTGCCAGCAGCCAAGTTCCGGGAGCTCAGCCCCAGCATTTT. It is translated as CASSQVPGAQPQHF.

J is TRBJ1-4 and V is TRBV5-1; a weak D match, TRBD1 (5 bases). CDR1 is SGHRS, CDR2 YFSETQ, per germline. The CDR3 length is 15 residues. V shed 4 bases and J shed 4 bases, with 14 bases lying between them. CDR3 DNA: TGCGCCAGCAGCCGGGCCCCGACAGATAATGAAAAACTGTTTTTT. Its protein is CASSRAPTDNEKLFF.

This sequence joins TRBV19 and TRBJ2-2; 10 nucleotides agree with TRBD1. This CDR3 contains 14 residues. In germline, CDR1 is LNHDA, CDR2 SQIVND (reference sequence). With V trimmed by 8 bases and J by 5 bases, 5 bases remained unmatched. The CDR3 reads CASQPGQGTGELFF. CDR3 nucleotides: TGTGCCAGTCAACCGGGACAGGGGACCGGGGAGCTGTTTTTT.

V usage is TRBV5-4 and J usage is TRBJ2-7, with 11 positions matching TRBD1. Germline CDR1 SGHNT, CDR2 YYREEE (reference sequence). J was trimmed by 6 bases and V by 3 bases; bases with no gene match: 8. This CDR3 comprises 15 residues. In DNA, the CDR3 is TGTGCCAGCAGCTCGGGGACAGGGGGACCTCTCGAGCAGTACGTC. This codes for CASSSGTGGPLEQYV.

The rearrangement joins TRBV24-1 to TRBJ2-3; possible D gene TRBD2, 7 bases. The CDR3 is 13 amino acids. Germline CDR1 and CDR2: KGHDR and SFDVKD. V shed 7 bases and J shed 3 bases, with 10 bases lying between them. CDR3 sequence (DNA): TGTGCCACCAGCGAGGGGGGGACAGATACGCAGTATTTT. Translated: CATSEGGTDTQYF.

This clone was detected a few times. The rearrangement links TRBV5-8 to TRBJ1-2, with D maybe TRBD1 (6 bases). The CDR3 covers 15 residues. Trimming took 5 bases from V and 0 from J, leaving 14 bases between them. Germline lookup yields CDR1 SGHTS and CDR2 YDEGEE. CDR3 nucleotide sequence: TGTGCCAGCAGAGGGGGGGTTATTTCTAACTATGGCTACACCTTC. Translation gives CASRGGVISNYGYTF. Drawing the rest from reference TRBV5-8 and TRBJ1-2, the complete variable domain is EAGVTQSPTHLIKTRGQQATLRCSPISGHTSVYWYQQALGLGLQFLLWYDEGEERNRGNFPPRFSGRQFPNYSSELNVNALELEDSALYLCASRGGVISNYGYTFGSGTRLTVV.

V and J are TRBV19 and TRBJ1-2, with D possibly TRBD1 on 5 matching bases. CDR3 length equals 15 residues. From germline, CDR1 is LNHDA and CDR2 SQIVND (reference sequence). V was clipped by 9 bases and J by 5 bases, with 22 bases between them. The CDR3 DNA follows: TGTGCCAGCTTTTCCGGGACTGCAGCCCGTTATGGCTACACCTTC. Its protein is CASFSGTAARYGYTF.

The chain combines TRBV7-2 with TRBJ2-5, with 8 bases fitting TRBD1. Per the germline V gene, CDR1 is SGHTA and CDR2 is FQGNSA. Trimming took 5 bases from V and 5 from J; bases not matched to a gene: 7. The CDR3 totals 14 residues. CDR3 loop: CASSQGQGWETQYF. The CDR3 bases are TGTGCCAGCAGCCAAGGACAGGGATGGGAGACCCAGTACTTC.

The table lists this clone with a count of one. The chain is built from TRBV5-1 and TRBJ2-2; D is possibly TRBD2 (7 bases). Germline lookup yields CDR1 SGHRS and CDR2 YFSETQ. This CDR3 region has 14 residues. Trimming shortened V by 0 bases and J by 6 bases, and 9 bases separated the two germline ends. The CDR3 DNA sequence: TGCGCCAGCAGCTTGGGGGGGGGCTCCGGGGAGCTGTTTTTT. Its protein product is CASSLGGGSGELFF.

This chain links TRBV19 with TRBJ2-7; D possibly corresponds to TRBD2 (6 bases). V shed 5 bases and J shed 0 bases, with 11 bases lying between them. This CDR3 contains 14 residues. Germline assignment: CDR1 LNHDA and CDR2 SQIVND (reference sequence). CDR3 amino acids: CASSVGLSSYEQYV. Written as DNA, the CDR3 is TGTGCCAGTAGTGTGGGACTGAGCTCCTACGAGCAGTACGTC.

The sample holds a few counts of this clone. This rearrangement joins TRBV28 to TRBJ1-2; D call uncertain. Germline V lookup: CDR1 MDHEN, CDR2 SYDVKM. The CDR3 consists of 13 residues. V was pared by 3 bases and J by 2 bases, with 7 bases between. Here the CDR3 reads CASSFTGNYGYTF. CDR3 nucleotides: TGTGCCAGCAGTTTCACCGGGAACTATGGCTACACCTTC.

The CDR3 sequence is CASSPPGPGGYTF. The DNA for the CDR3 is TGTGCCAGCTCACCACCAGGGCCGGGGGGCTACACCTTC. The rearrangement links TRBV18 to TRBJ1-2; D is undetermined. From germline, CDR1 is KGHSH and CDR2 LQKENI. This CDR3 has 13 amino acids. V lost 0 bases, J lost 8 bases, and 10 bases lay in between.

The genes are TRBV5-1 and TRBJ1-1; TRBD1 matches at 9 bases. The ends lost 0 bases at V and 4 bases at J; junction bases unmatched: 4. The CDR3 length is 15 residues. Germline lookup yields CDR1 SGHRS and CDR2 YFSETQ. Written as DNA, the CDR3 is TGCGCCAGCAGCTTGGGGGACAGGGCAAGCACTGAAGCTTTCTTT. It yields the protein CASSLGDRASTEAFF.

This clone came up once. The chain joins TRBV7-2 to TRBJ1-2; TRBD1 might be the D (6 bases). Germline lookup yields CDR1 SGHTA and CDR2 FQGNSA. V was shortened by 5 bases and J by 9 bases, with 13 bases between the two germline ends. The CDR3 length is 12 residues. As DNA, the CDR3 is TGTGCCAGCAGCACCGACAGGTCCAGCTACACCTTC. This sequence encodes CASSTDRSSYTF.

The chain has TRBV5-1 and TRBJ2-3, with a possible D match to TRBD1 (6 bases). The germline gives CDR1 SGHRS, CDR2 YFSETQ. This CDR3 comprises 15 residues. V was shortened by 0 bases and J by 3 bases, with 11 bases between the two germline ends. The CDR3: CASSLGWGRTDTQYF. CDR3 bases: TGCGCCAGCAGCTTGGGCTGGGGGCGAACAGATACGCAGTATTTT. The whole variable domain, filled in from reference TRBV5-1 and TRBJ2-3, reads KAGVTQTPRYLIKTRGQQVTLSCSPISGHRSVSWYQQTPGQGLQFLFEYFSETQRNKGNFPGRFSGRQFSNSRSEMNVSTLELGDSALYLCASSLGWGRTDTQYFGPGTRLTVL.

The rearrangement uses TRBV5-6 and TRBJ2-1, with TRBD1 matching 7 bases. CDR1 and CDR2 from the germline V gene are SGHDT and YYEEEE. This CDR3 contains 15 residues. J was trimmed by 4 bases and V by 2 bases; bases with no gene match: 6. CDR3 nucleotide sequence: TGTGCCAGCAGCTTCGGGACAGCCCCTTACAATGAGCAGTTCTTC. This sequence encodes CASSFGTAPYNEQFF.

V and J are TRBV2 and TRBJ2-3; 10 bases are shared with TRBD2. V shed 2 bases, J shed 5 bases, and the junction held 7 bases outside the gene matches. The length of the CDR3 is 16 residues. CDR1 SNHLY and CDR2 FYNNEI come from the germline V gene. CDR3 nucleotide sequence: TGTGCCAGCAGTGAACTAGCGGGGGAAACGGGAGATACGCAGTATTTT. Encoded protein: CASSELAGETGDTQYF.

The chain joins TRBV5-1 to TRBJ1-1, with TRBD1 matching over 8 bases. J was trimmed by 2 bases and V by 3 bases; bases with no gene match: 6. The CDR3 covers 15 residues. Germline V lookup: CDR1 SGHRS, CDR2 YFSETQ. CDR3 nucleotides: TGCGCCAGCAGCTCTGCAGGGGGCAAAAACACTGAAGCTTTCTTT. This gives the protein CASSSAGGKNTEAFF. The variable domain in full, completed from reference TRBV5-1 and TRBJ1-1, reads KAGVTQTPRYLIKTRGQQVTLSCSPISGHRSVSWYQQTPGQGLQFLFEYFSETQRNKGNFPGRFSGRQFSNSRSEMNVSTLELGDSALYLCASSSAGGKNTEAFFGQGTRLTVV.

This chain uses TRBV5-6 with TRBJ2-2, with 15 nucleotides matching TRBD2. V lost 4 bases to trimming and J lost 7 bases; unmatched junction nucleotides: 5. This CDR3 has 16 amino acids. Looked up from germline, CDR1 is SGHDT and CDR2 is YYEEEE. The CDR3 is CASSRTSGGAHGELFF. The CDR3 DNA reads as TGTGCCAGCAGCAGGACTAGCGGGGGGGCCCACGGGGAGCTGTTTTTT.

The CDR3 DNA reads TGTGCCAGCAGTGAAGGGCCACGCGAGCAGTACGTC. Translated: CASSEGPREQYV. The chain recombines TRBV6-1 with TRBJ2-7; unclear D gene. V was pared by 1 base and J by 6 bases, with 7 bases between. This CDR3 has 12 residues. Germline lookup yields CDR1 MNHNS and CDR2 SASEGT.

This clone appeared a single time. This chain connects TRBV11-2 to TRBJ1-1, with unresolved D. The CDR3 contains 12 residues. V lost 3 bases, J lost 5 bases, and 7 bases lay in between. Looked up from germline, CDR1 is SGHAT and CDR2 is FQNNGV. The CDR3 region is CASSFGVTEAFF. In DNA, the CDR3 is TGTGCCAGCAGCTTCGGGGTGACTGAAGCTTTCTTT.

J is TRBJ1-2 and V is TRBV6-1, with D tentatively TRBD1 (5 bases). The V gene's germline CDR1 is MNHNS and CDR2 SASEGT. Trimming removed 3 bases at V and 4 bases at J, with 18 bases between. The CDR3 loop spans 16 amino acids. In nucleotides, the CDR3 is TGTGCCAGCAGTGATCCACCTTTTGACAGCCTCTATGGCTACACCTTC. Translating gives CASSDPPFDSLYGYTF.

This chain connects TRBV11-2 to TRBJ2-1; D unclear. Trimming removed 2 bases from V and 1 base from J, with 9 bases in between. This CDR3 contains 15 residues. Germline values: CDR1 SGHAT, CDR2 FQNNGV. CDR3 sequence: CASSLSVKSYNEQFF. The CDR3 DNA follows: TGTGCCAGCAGCTTAAGCGTGAAGTCCTACAATGAGCAGTTCTTC.